These 16 T cell receptor beta chains were all obtained from the same sample, sequenced in a study of cytomegalovirus exposure and HLA in healthy donors. The PCR was carried out with 60 Vbeta primers and 13 Jbeta primers. Here immunoSEQ multiplex PCR was the method, and the copy in TCRdb shows in-frame clones only, minus some. The sample consists of about 200,000 clones, around 75% of them appearing once. The sample was PBMCs. These TCRs come from a male donor in good health and CMV-seropositive.

The genes are TRBV9 and TRBJ2-3; 13 bases are a match to TRBD2. This CDR3 is built from 18 residues. Trimming took 2 bases from V and 0 from J; bases not matched to a gene: 6. Germline assignment: CDR1 SGDLS and CDR2 YYNGEE. In nucleotides, the CDR3 is TGTGCCAGCAGCGTGGGACTAGCGGGGCTGAAAAGCACAGATACGCAGTATTTT. Its protein is CASSVGLAGLKSTDTQYF.

This clone has a handful of counts. This rearrangement joins TRBV6-6 to TRBJ2-2, with 10 bases matching TRBD1. Germline V gene data show CDR1 as MNHNY and CDR2 as SVGAGI (reference sequence). V was pared by 7 bases and J by 6 bases, with 11 bases of the junction left unmatched. CDR3 size: 16 residues. The CDR3 sequence is CASILSGDRGAGELFF. The CDR3, as DNA: TGTGCCAGCATCCTATCAGGGGACAGGGGAGCCGGGGAGCTGTTTTTT.

This clone occurred once. This sequence joins TRBV25-1 and TRBJ2-2, with 8 bases fitting TRBD1. After removal of 3 bases from V and 2 bases from J, the junction contained 5 bases not matched to a gene. The germline V gene encodes CDR1 MGHDK and CDR2 SYGVNS. The CDR3 contains 16 residues. The CDR3 sequence is CASSDQTGANTGELFF. The CDR3 DNA follows: TGTGCCAGCAGTGACCAGACAGGGGCCAACACCGGGGAGCTGTTTTTT.

V gene TRBV6-5 combines with J gene TRBJ2-7; D gene uncertain. The germline V gene encodes CDR1 MNHEY and CDR2 SVGAGI. Trimming cost V 8 bases and J 9 bases, with 11 bases left between them. The CDR3 contains 10 residues. This CDR3 is CASGPRGQYF. Written as DNA, the CDR3 is TGTGCCAGCGGCCCTCGCGGGCAGTACTTC.

There are a few counts of this clone. The chain joins TRBV29-1 to TRBJ1-1; D unclear. Trimming removed 4 bases from V and 0 bases from J, with 12 bases in between. CDR1 SQVTM and CDR2 ANQGSEA come from the germline V gene. This CDR3 contains 14 residues. DNA for the CDR3: TGCAGCGTTGGCCTCAGGATACTGAACACTGAAGCTTTCTTT. Translated, it gives CSVGLRILNTEAFF.

DNA of the CDR3: TGTGCCAGCAGTTACTCGAACAGGGTCCATGGCTACACCTTC. Protein sequence: CASSYSNRVHGYTF. The chain recombines TRBV6-5 with TRBJ1-2; tentative D call: TRBD1 (6 bases). The CDR3 loop spans 14 amino acids. With 0 bases removed from V and 6 bases from J, the gap between germline ends came to 11 bases. Germline CDR1 is MNHEY and CDR2 is SVGAGI.

This clone was seen more than once but under ten times. This sequence joins TRBV6-1 and TRBJ1-4; 7 bases fit TRBD1. CDR1 and CDR2 (germline): MNHNS, SASEGT. The CDR3 contains 15 residues. V was pared by 1 base and J by 4 bases, with 3 bases of the junction left unmatched. The DNA for the CDR3 is TGTGCCAGCAGTGAAGATGGGACAGTTAATGAAAAACTGTTTTTT. This translates into CASSEDGTVNEKLFF.

This sequence joins TRBV19 and TRBJ2-3; 7 nucleotides align to TRBD2. The germline gives CDR1 LNHDA, CDR2 SQIVND (reference sequence). This CDR3 has 16 residues. After removal of 4 bases from V and 6 bases from J, the junction contained 13 bases not matched to a gene. Here the CDR3 DNA reads TGTGCCAGTAGTAGTCCAGGAAGCGGGATTCGGGATACGCAGTATTTT. This sequence encodes CASSSPGSGIRDTQYF.

This clone was counted once. The rearrangement uses TRBV7-8 and TRBJ1-5, with 9 nucleotides matching TRBD1. Germline V gene sequence: CDR1 SGHVS, CDR2 FQNEAQ. V shed 5 bases, J shed 6 bases, and the junction held 14 bases outside the gene matches. The CDR3 consists of 17 residues. CDR3 bases: TGTGCCAGCAGCCCAAACGACAGGGGGATCCCCGGTCAGCCCCAGCATTTT. Protein product: CASSPNDRGIPGQPQHF. The full variable domain, rest sourced from reference TRBV7-8 and TRBJ1-5, is GAGVSQSPRYKVAKRGQDVALRCDPISGHVSLFWYQQALGQGPEFLTYFQNEAQLDKSGLPSDRFFAERPEGSVSTLKIQRTQQEDSAVYLCASSPNDRGIPGQPQHFGDGTRLSIL.

V is TRBV5-6 and J is TRBJ1-5, with 7 bases lining up with TRBD1. Germline V lookup: CDR1 SGHDT, CDR2 YYEEEE. The CDR3 consists of 15 residues. The V and J ends lost 4 bases and 7 bases, in that order; junction bases with no gene match: 11. The DNA for the CDR3 is TGTGCCAGCAGCGCAAAAGGGGGCCAGGAACAGCCCCAGCATTTT. As protein: CASSAKGGQEQPQHF.

V and J are TRBV5-4 and TRBJ2-6; D gene uncertain. The CDR3 consists of 16 residues. CDR1 is SGHNT and CDR2 is YYREEE in the germline V gene (reference sequence). Trimming removed 4 bases at V and 1 base at J, with 12 bases between. CDR3 amino acids: CASSPITASGANVLTF. Written as DNA, the CDR3 is TGTGCCAGCAGCCCGATAACTGCTTCTGGGGCCAACGTCCTGACTTTC.

V gene TRBV15 combines with J gene TRBJ2-5, with D maybe TRBD1 (5 bases). V lost 1 base, J lost 2 bases, and 11 bases lay in between. Per germline, CDR1 LNHNV and CDR2 YYDKDF (reference sequence). CDR3 length: 15 amino acids. The CDR3 bases are TGTGCCACCAGCAGAGGCCAGGGTGGACAAGAGACCCAGTACTTC. This codes for CATSRGQGGQETQYF.

This rearrangement joins TRBV7-8 to TRBJ2-4; D is possibly TRBD2 (6 bases). The V and J ends lost 2 bases and 0 bases respectively, with 11 bases between them. The CDR3 extends over 16 amino acids. Germline V gives CDR1 SGHVS, CDR2 FQNEAQ. DNA of the CDR3: TGTGCCAGCAGCTTAACGGGGGACGGAGCCAAAAACATTCAGTACTTC. Protein: CASSLTGDGAKNIQYF.

The genes are TRBV6-1 and TRBJ1-2; D call uncertain. The V end lost 2 bases, the J end lost 3 bases, and 16 bases lay between the germline ends. Germline V CDR1 and CDR2: MNHNS, SASEGT. The CDR3 is 16 residues long. The CDR3 DNA sequence: TGTGCCAGCAGTGAATGGAGCCCCCCCGACGACTATGGCTACACCTTC. This translates into CASSEWSPPDDYGYTF.

J is TRBJ1-1 and V is TRBV7-2; a possible D gene is TRBD1 (6 bases). Trimming shortened V by 8 bases and J by 1 base, and 11 bases separated the two germline ends. From germline, CDR1 is SGHTA and CDR2 FQGNSA. The CDR3 sequence is 13 residues long. CDR3 DNA: TGTGCCAGCGCTCAGGGGCCGAACACTGAAGCTTTCTTT. Its protein product is CASAQGPNTEAFF.

As regards this clone: Other nucleotide sequences in the sample specify the same CDR3. The chain joins TRBV7-9 to TRBJ2-7; D is undetermined. Germline-derived CDR1 and CDR2 are SEHNR and FQNEAQ (reference sequence). V was shortened by 1 base and J by 6 bases, with 7 bases between the two germline ends. The CDR3 spans 12 residues. DNA for the CDR3: TGTGCCAGCAGCTTAGTCTATAGCGAGCAGTACTTC. Protein: CASSLVYSEQYF.